These 22 T cell receptor beta chains originate from one sample sequenced in a study of cytomegalovirus exposure and HLA in healthy donors. Method: immunoSEQ multiplex PCR; TCRdb's copy keeps in-frame clones and lacks some. The table has some 320,000 clones, about 90% seen once. Sequenced material: PBMCs. The receptors shown here come from a woman aged 25 to 45 in good health and CMV-seropositive.

The rearrangement uses TRBV28 and TRBJ2-5; D may match TRBD1 or TRBD2 (5 bases each). Germline CDR1 MDHEN, CDR2 SYDVKM. Trimming stripped 2 bases from V and 5 bases from J, with 12 bases between. CDR3 length: 14 residues. This chain's CDR3 is CASSLRQGGETQYF. The CDR3 DNA follows: TGTGCCAGCAGTTTACGGCAGGGCGGGGAGACCCAGTACTTC.

This sequence joins TRBV29-1 and TRBJ2-7; D is undetermined. CDR1 is SQVTM, CDR2 ANQGSEA, per germline. V lost 4 bases, J lost 7 bases, and 8 bases lay in between. This CDR3 spans 10 amino acids. CDR3 protein: CSVAAGEQYF. DNA for the CDR3: TGCAGCGTTGCGGCTGGGGAGCAGTACTTC.

This rearrangement joins TRBV13 to TRBJ1-4; a weak D match, TRBD1 (5 bases). Germline V gives CDR1 PRHDT, CDR2 FYEKMQ (reference sequence). Deletions cut 1 base from V and 8 bases from J, with 11 bases between. The CDR3 runs 14 residues. CDR3 protein: CASSLADTNEKLFF. The CDR3 DNA is TGTGCCAGCAGCTTAGCGGACACAAACGAAAAACTGTTTTTT.

This sequence joins TRBV4-3 and TRBJ2-7; 9 bases align to TRBD2. This CDR3 comprises 16 residues. J was trimmed by 2 bases and V by 1 base; bases with no gene match: 6. Germline assignment: CDR1 LGHNA and CDR2 YSLEER. The CDR3 coding sequence is TGCGCCAGCAGCCAAGGAGAGGTAGCGGGGGCCTACGAGCAGTACTTC. Residues: CASSQGEVAGAYEQYF.

CDR3 sequence (DNA): TGTGCCACCCGACAGGGGGATTATCAGCCCCAGCATTTT. Amino acid sequence: CATRQGDYQPQHF. The chain uses TRBV7-9 and TRBJ1-5, with 9 nucleotides matching TRBD1. Unmatched junction bases numbered 6, after V lost 10 bases and J lost 5 bases. This CDR3 spans 13 amino acids. The V gene's germline CDR1 is SEHNR and CDR2 FQNEAQ (reference sequence).

V is TRBV7-7 and J is TRBJ2-5; 8 nucleotides align to TRBD1. With 5 bases clipped from V and 7 bases from J, the junction kept 9 bases outside the gene matches. The CDR3 length is 14 residues. Germline V gives CDR1 SSHAT, CDR2 FNYEAQ (reference sequence). CDR3 amino acids: CASSPDRGGGTQYF. CDR3 DNA sequence: TGTGCCAGCAGCCCAGACAGGGGTGGCGGGACCCAGTACTTC.

The chain combines TRBV30 with TRBJ2-1, with 8 bases lining up with TRBD1. Germline V gene data show CDR1 as GTSNPN and CDR2 as SVGIG (reference sequence). This CDR3 has 13 residues. V lost 1 base, J lost 11 bases, and 7 bases stayed unmatched. Written as DNA, the CDR3 is TGTGCCTGGAGTGGGGGACAGGCGATCAAGCAGTTCTTC. Translated: CAWSGGQAIKQFF.

This clone was seen just once. CDR3 nucleotide sequence: TGTGCCAGCAGCTTGGTCAGGGGGGACACCGGGGAGCTGTTTTTT. Amino acids: CASSLVRGDTGELFF. The genes are TRBV5-4 and TRBJ2-2, with D perhaps TRBD1 (7 bases). The CDR3 runs to 15 residues. Between the trimmed V and J ends, which lost 0 bases and 3 bases, there was a span of 9 bases. Germline lookup yields CDR1 SGHNT and CDR2 YYREEE (reference sequence).

The rearrangement links TRBV7-9 to TRBJ2-2, with D perhaps assigned TRBD1 or TRBD2 (5 bases each). V was pared by 1 base and J by 5 bases, with 8 bases between. The CDR3 extends over 14 amino acids. Germline values: CDR1 SEHNR, CDR2 FQNEAQ (reference sequence). The DNA of the CDR3 is TGTGCCAGCAGCTTAGTTGGGGGAACCGGGGAGCTGTTTTTT. This gives the protein CASSLVGGTGELFF.

V is TRBV15 and J is TRBJ2-1; TRBD2 might be the D (6 bases). The CDR3 totals 15 residues. Trimming stripped 0 bases from V and 6 bases from J, with 12 bases between. Germline assignment: CDR1 LNHNV and CDR2 YYDKDF (reference sequence). The CDR3 loop is CATSREIAGSNEQFF. CDR3 bases: TGTGCCACCAGCAGAGAAATTGCGGGGAGCAATGAGCAGTTCTTC.

V gene TRBV28 combines with J gene TRBJ2-1, with D maybe TRBD1 (6 bases). This CDR3 comprises 18 residues. Trimming cost V 4 bases and J 6 bases, with 25 bases left between them. The germline gives CDR1 MDHEN, CDR2 SYDVKM. CDR3 nucleotides: TGTGCCAGCAGTTCCCCTCATCCCGGACAGACAAAGAGCAATGAGCAGTTCTTC. It specifies CASSSPHPGQTKSNEQFF. Supplemented by reference TRBV28 and TRBJ2-1, the full variable domain reads DVKVTQSSRYLVKRTGEKVFLECVQDMDHENMFWYRQDPGLGLRLIYFSYDVKMKEKGDIPEGYSVSREKKERFSLILESASTNQTSMYLCASSSPHPGQTKSNEQFFGPGTRLTVL.

The chain links TRBV6-5 to TRBJ2-5; D is ambiguous. Per the germline V gene, CDR1 is MNHEY and CDR2 is SVGAGI. CDR3 length equals 14 residues. With 0 bases removed from V and 2 bases from J, the gap between germline ends came to 7 bases. CDR3 DNA sequence: TGTGCCAGCAGTTACTCGATTAATCAAGAGACCCAGTACTTC. Protein product: CASSYSINQETQYF.

The rearrangement links TRBV27 to TRBJ1-4; D unclear. V was shortened by 7 bases and J by 7 bases, with 19 bases between the two germline ends. CDR3 length: 15 amino acids. The germline gives CDR1 MNHEY, CDR2 SMNVEV (reference sequence). The CDR3 here is CASTHSGGPLEKLFF. CDR3 nucleotides: TGTGCCAGCACCCATAGCGGCGGCCCTCTTGAAAAACTGTTTTTT. Looking up the rest from reference TRBV27 and TRBJ1-4 gives the full variable domain: EAQVTQNPRYLITVTGKKLTVTCSQNMNHEYMSWYRQDPGLGLRQIYYSMNVEVTDKGDVPEGYKVSRKEKRNFPLILESPSPNQTSLYFCASTHSGGPLEKLFFGSGTQLSVL.

The V and J genes are TRBV6-6 and TRBJ2-2, with D possibly being TRBD1 (6 bases). V lost 2 bases to trimming and J lost 5 bases, with 12 bases between them. CDR1 and CDR2 from the germline V gene are MNHNY and SVGAGI (reference sequence). This CDR3 contains 15 residues. This CDR3 is CASSYLGQLTGELFF. The CDR3 DNA is TGTGCCAGCAGTTACCTGGGACAATTAACCGGGGAGCTGTTTTTT.

J is TRBJ2-7 and V is TRBV5-1; 7 nucleotides align to TRBD2. Germline assignment: CDR1 SGHRS and CDR2 YFSETQ. V was pared by 3 bases and J by 2 bases, with 11 bases of the junction left unmatched. The CDR3 is 16 residues long. This CDR3 is CASSSRRASGTYEQYF. CDR3 DNA: TGCGCCAGCAGCTCGCGGAGGGCTAGCGGAACCTACGAGCAGTACTTC.

This clone appeared a few times. V gene TRBV29-1 combines with J gene TRBJ2-2, with D tentatively TRBD1 or TRBD2 (6 bases each). The CDR3 is 13 residues long. The germline V gene encodes CDR1 SQVTM and CDR2 ANQGSEA. V shed 3 bases and J shed 5 bases, with 10 bases lying between them. The CDR3 sequence: CSVDGGRTGELFF. CDR3 sequence (DNA): TGCAGCGTTGATGGGGGGCGGACCGGGGAGCTGTTTTTT.

The CDR3 spells CASSPGGGGIMGAFF. The CDR3 coding sequence is TGTGCCAGCAGCCCCGGAGGGGGGGGGATCATGGGAGCTTTCTTT. The chain employs TRBV7-6 and TRBJ1-1; D possibly corresponds to TRBD1 (6 bases). The CDR3 runs to 15 residues. The germline V and J ends were trimmed by 5 bases and 10 bases, with 23 bases remaining between them. Germline V gene lookup returns CDR1 SGHVS and CDR2 FNYEAQ.

The CDR3 loop reads CASSDRVQETQYF. CDR3 bases: TGCGCCAGCAGTGATCGCGTACAAGAGACCCAGTACTTC. The V gene is TRBV5-1, the J gene TRBJ2-5; no firm D call. V gave up 5 bases and J gave up 2 bases, with 10 bases separating them. CDR1 and CDR2 from the germline V gene are SGHRS and YFSETQ. The CDR3 is 13 amino acids. Together with reference TRBV5-1 and TRBJ2-5, the CDR3 gives the full variable domain: KAGVTQTPRYLIKTRGQQVTLSCSPISGHRSVSWYQQTPGQGLQFLFEYFSETQRNKGNFPGRFSGRQFSNSRSEMNVSTLELGDSALYLCASSDRVQETQYFGPGTRLLVL.

V is TRBV15 and J is TRBJ2-1; TRBD1 matches at 7 bases. CDR3 length equals 17 residues. Germline CDR1 reads LNHNV; CDR2 reads YYDKDF (reference sequence). The ends lost 2 bases at V and 1 base at J; junction bases unmatched: 8. CDR3 residues: CATSRTDRAASYNEQFF. The CDR3 coding sequence is TGTGCCACCAGCAGAACCGACAGGGCCGCGTCCTACAATGAGCAGTTCTTC.

V is TRBV2 and J is TRBJ1-3; D gene unclear. CDR3 length: 14 amino acids. Between the trimmed V and J ends, which lost 8 bases and 2 bases, there was a span of 13 bases. Germline V gene sequence: CDR1 SNHLY, CDR2 FYNNEI. CDR3 sequence (DNA): TGTGCCAGCCGGGCAGGAAGCCCTGGAAACACCATATATTTT. Protein product: CASRAGSPGNTIYF.

V gene TRBV5-1 combines with J gene TRBJ1-4; D is ambiguous. The germline V gene has CDR1 SGHRS and CDR2 YFSETQ. V lost 3 bases to trimming and J lost 0 bases, with 9 bases between them. The CDR3 has 15 residues. The CDR3 sequence: CASSWTTTTNEKLFF. The CDR3 DNA is TGCGCCAGCAGCTGGACGACAACAACTAATGAAAAACTGTTTTTT.

The chain carries TRBV14 and TRBJ1-2, with TRBD1 matching over 10 bases. CDR3 length equals 15 residues. Per the germline V gene, CDR1 is SGHDN and CDR2 is FVKESK. The ends lost 5 bases at V and 4 bases at J; junction bases unmatched: 7. Here the CDR3 DNA reads TGTGCCAGCAGCAAGACAGGGGGCGCCGGCTATGGCTACACCTTC. Translating gives CASSKTGGAGYGYTF.